The text below deals with one T cell receptor beta chain. No cognate antigen has been identified for it. No clone much larger than this one lies a single base away; base qualities are absent. The immunoSEQ Assay, a bias-controlled multiplex PCR, was used to amplify TCRbeta CDR3 regions from genomic DNA. As for the authors' bioinformatics: The number of nucleated cells in each sample was estimated by amplification of reference gene primers within the assay. Sequence reads were collapsed and filtered to measure the absolute abundance of every unique TCRbeta CDR3 rearrangement. For each sample, productive Simpson clonality was calculated by taking the square root of Simpson's diversity index across productive rearrangements. TCRdb carries this immuneACCESS record with in-frame sequences only. Its versions omit some clonotypes, under half of them owing to an unresolved V gene in the studies checked, with the rest unexplained. D and trimming come from the DNA, and the V and J calls and clone size come from that table. A total of about 140,000 clones appear in this sample, roughly 84% of them only once. The ten largest clones take up 8% to 9% of the sample.

Trimming accounts for 1 base at V and 2 bases at J, while the number of junction bases matched to no gene is 4. CDR1 and CDR2 were assigned from the germline V gene as SNHLY and FYNNEI. Including cysteine and phenylalanine, the CDR3 has 15 amino acids. Left in the record is the CDR3 DNA by itself, 45 bases read in frame from the first base. One collaborating source in Seattle enrolled patients during active infection and followed them longitudinally through the course of disease. Whole blood was collected in K2EDTA tubes by collaborating institutions according to the institutions' own protocols. Collaborator samples were shipped for TCRbeta analysis as frozen whole blood, isolated PBMCs, or DNA extracted from either sample type. The data derive from a study of blood T cell repertoires in COVID-19 (dated by TCRdb to the early 2020s). Background on the whole study: Samples from collaborators originated in the United States, Italy and Spain and spanned both the acute and convalescent phases of COVID-19. Sample metadata almost always included a de-identified subject ID, COVID-19 status, age in years and sex. Deeply sampled blood TCRbeta repertoires from subjects exposed to, actively infected with, or recovered from COVID-19 were included in the dataset. HLA class I and class II types, where available, came from metadata supplied by the sample provider rather than from assay-based typing. The samples were drawn from the first 160 participants of the ongoing ImmuneRACE study and from some 1,300 subjects provided by 6 global collaborators. The prospective study material was composed of cDNA or gDNA derived from T cells, B-cell-depleted T cells, or PBMCs. The repertoires were released in a freely available public database meant as a resource for research on the immune response to SARS-CoV-2.

Study-wide findings and limitations: How much clinical and demographic metadata was included differed by source and by participant, and the metadata was provided uncurated.

The chain employs TRBV2 and TRBJ2-7, with 8 bases matching TRBD1. Source material: peripheral blood. This receptor was taken from a man aged 25 to 40 with COVID-19, enrolled during active disease. The sequenced DNA: TGTGCCAGCAGTGAAGATCCGGGACAGGCCTACGAGCAGTACTTC. It encodes CASSEDPGQAYEQYF. The reference TRBV2 and TRBJ2-7 proteins fill in what lies around the CDR3, so the full variable domain reads EPEVTQTPSHQVTQMGQEVILRCVPISNHLYFYWYRQILGQKVEFLVSFYNNEISEKSEIFDDQFSVERPDGSNFTLKIRSTKLEDSAMYFCASSEDPGQAYEQYFGPGTRLTVT.